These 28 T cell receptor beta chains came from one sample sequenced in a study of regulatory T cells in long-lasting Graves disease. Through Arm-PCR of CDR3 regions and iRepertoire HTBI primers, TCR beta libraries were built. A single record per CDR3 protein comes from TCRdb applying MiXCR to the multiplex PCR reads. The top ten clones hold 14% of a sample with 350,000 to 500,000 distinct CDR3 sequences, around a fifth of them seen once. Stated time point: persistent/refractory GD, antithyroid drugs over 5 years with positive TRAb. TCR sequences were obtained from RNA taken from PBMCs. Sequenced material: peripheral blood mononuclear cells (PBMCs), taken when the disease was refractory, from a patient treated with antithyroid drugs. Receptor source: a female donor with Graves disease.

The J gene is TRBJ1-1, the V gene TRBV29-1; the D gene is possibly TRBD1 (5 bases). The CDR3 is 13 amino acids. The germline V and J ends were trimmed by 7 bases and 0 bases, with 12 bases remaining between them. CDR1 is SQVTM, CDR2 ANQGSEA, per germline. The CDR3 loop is CSAPGGVNTEAFF. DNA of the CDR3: TGCAGCGCCCCCGGGGGGGTGAACACTGAAGCTTTCTTT.

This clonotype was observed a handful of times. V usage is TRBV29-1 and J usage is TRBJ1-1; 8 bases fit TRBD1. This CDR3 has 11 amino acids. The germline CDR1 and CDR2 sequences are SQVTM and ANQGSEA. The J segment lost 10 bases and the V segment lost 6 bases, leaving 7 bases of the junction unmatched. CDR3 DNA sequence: TGCAGCGTCGCCTTGGACAGGGTAGCTTTCTTT. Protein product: CSVALDRVAFF.

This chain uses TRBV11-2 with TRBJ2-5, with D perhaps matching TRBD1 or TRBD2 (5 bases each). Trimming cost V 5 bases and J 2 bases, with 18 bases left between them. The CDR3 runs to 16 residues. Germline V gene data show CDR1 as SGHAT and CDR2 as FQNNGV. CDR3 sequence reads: CASSPPRGPPQETQYF. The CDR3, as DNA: TGTGCCAGCAGCCCTCCCCGGGGCCCCCCACAAGAGACCCAGTACTTC.

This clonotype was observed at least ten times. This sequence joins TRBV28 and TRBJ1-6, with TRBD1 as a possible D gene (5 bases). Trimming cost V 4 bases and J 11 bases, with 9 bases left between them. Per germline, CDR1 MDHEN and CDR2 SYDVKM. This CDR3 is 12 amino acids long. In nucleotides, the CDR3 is TGTGCCAGCAGTTCCAGGGTGCCACCCCTCCACTTT. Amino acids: CASSSRVPPLHF.

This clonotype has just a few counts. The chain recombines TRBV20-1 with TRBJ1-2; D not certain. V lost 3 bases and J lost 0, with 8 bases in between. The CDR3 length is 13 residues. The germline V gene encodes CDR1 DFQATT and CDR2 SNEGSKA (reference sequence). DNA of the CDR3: TGCAGTGCTAGTGTTTCCTCTAACTATGGCTACACCTTC. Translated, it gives CSASVSSNYGYTF.

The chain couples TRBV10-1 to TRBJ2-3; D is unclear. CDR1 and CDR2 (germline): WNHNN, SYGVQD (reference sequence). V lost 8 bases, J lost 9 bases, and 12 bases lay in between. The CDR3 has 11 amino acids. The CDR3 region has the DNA TGCGCCAGCGGCTCCGGAGTAACGCAGTATTTT. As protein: CASGSGVTQYF.

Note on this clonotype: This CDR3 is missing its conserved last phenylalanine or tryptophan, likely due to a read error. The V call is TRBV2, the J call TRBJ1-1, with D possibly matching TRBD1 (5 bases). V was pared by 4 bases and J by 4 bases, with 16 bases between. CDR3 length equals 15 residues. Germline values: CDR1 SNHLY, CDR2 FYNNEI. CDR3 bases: TGTGCCAGCAGTGCTCGGCCCGATAGGGGCACTGAAGCTTTCCTT. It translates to CASSARPDRGTEAFL.

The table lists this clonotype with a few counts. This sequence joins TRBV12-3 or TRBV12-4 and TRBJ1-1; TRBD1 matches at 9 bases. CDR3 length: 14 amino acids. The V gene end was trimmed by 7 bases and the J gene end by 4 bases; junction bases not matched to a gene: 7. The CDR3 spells CASTPTGGFTEAFF. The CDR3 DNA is TGTGCCAGCACCCCCACAGGGGGCTTCACTGAAGCTTTCTTT.

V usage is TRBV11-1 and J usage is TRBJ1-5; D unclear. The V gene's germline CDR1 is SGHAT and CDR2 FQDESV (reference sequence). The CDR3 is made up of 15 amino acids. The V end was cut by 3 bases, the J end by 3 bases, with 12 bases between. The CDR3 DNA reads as TGTGCCAGCAGCTTGGCCGGGCAGGACAATCAGCCCCAGCATTTT. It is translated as CASSLAGQDNQPQHF.

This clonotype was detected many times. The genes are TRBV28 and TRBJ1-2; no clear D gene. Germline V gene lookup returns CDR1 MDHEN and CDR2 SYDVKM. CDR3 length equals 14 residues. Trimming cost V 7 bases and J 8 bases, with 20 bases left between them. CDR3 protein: CASTLPGGPQGYTF. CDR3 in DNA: TGTGCCAGCACCCTGCCCGGAGGCCCCCAGGGCTACACCTTC.

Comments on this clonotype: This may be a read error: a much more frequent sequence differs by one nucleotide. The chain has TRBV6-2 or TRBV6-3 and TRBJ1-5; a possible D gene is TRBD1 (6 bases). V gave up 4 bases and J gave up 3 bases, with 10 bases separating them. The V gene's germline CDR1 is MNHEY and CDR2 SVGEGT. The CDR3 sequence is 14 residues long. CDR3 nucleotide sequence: TGTGCCAGCAGTTTAGGGGGAACCAATCAGCCCCAGCATTTT. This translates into CASSLGGTNQPQHF.

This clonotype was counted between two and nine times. The CDR3 DNA reads as TGTGCCAGCAGCCACGCCGGGACTACAAATGAGCAGTTCTTC. Encoded protein: CASSHAGTTNEQFF. The chain has TRBV6-1 and TRBJ2-1; 7 bases are a match to TRBD2. The ends lost 6 bases at V and 7 bases at J; junction bases unmatched: 9. Germline V lookup: CDR1 MNHNS, CDR2 SASEGT. The CDR3 has 14 residues.

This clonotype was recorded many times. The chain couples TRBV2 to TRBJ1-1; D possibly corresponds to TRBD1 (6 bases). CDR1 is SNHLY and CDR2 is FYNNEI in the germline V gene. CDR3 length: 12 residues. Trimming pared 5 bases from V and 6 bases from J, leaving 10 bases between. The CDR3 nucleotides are TGTGCCAGCAGTAGACAGGAGCCTGAAGCTTTCTTT. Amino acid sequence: CASSRQEPEAFF.

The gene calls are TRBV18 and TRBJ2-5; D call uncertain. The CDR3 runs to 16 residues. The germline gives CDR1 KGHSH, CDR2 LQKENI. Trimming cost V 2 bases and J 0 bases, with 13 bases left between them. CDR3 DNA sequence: TGTGCCAGCTCACCATCGACCCCTTGGGACCAAGAGACCCAGTACTTC. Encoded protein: CASSPSTPWDQETQYF.

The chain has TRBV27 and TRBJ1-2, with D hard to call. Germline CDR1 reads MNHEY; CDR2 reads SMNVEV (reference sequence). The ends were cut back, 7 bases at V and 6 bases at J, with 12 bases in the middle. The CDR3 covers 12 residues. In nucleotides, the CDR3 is TGTGCCAGCACCCTTTGGAGTAATGGCTACACCTTC. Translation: CASTLWSNGYTF.

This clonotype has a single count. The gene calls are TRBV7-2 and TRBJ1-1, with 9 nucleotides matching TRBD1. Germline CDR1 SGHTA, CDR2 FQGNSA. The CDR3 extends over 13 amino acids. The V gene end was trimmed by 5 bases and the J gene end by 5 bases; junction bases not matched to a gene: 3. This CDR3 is CASSRDRETEAFF. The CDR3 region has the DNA TGTGCCAGCAGCCGGGACAGGGAAACTGAAGCTTTCTTT.

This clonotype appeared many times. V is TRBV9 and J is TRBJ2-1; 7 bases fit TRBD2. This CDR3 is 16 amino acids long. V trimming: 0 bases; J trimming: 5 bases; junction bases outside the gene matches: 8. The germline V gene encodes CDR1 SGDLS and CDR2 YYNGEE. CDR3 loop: CASSVARASGHNEQFF. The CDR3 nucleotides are TGTGCCAGCAGCGTAGCAAGGGCTAGCGGCCACAATGAGCAGTTCTTC.

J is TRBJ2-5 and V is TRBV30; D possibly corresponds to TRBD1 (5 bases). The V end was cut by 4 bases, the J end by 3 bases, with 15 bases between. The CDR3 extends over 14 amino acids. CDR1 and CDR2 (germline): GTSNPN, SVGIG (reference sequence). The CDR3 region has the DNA TGTGCCTGGACCCGGCCAGGGTTCGAAGAGACCCAGTACTTC. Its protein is CAWTRPGFEETQYF.

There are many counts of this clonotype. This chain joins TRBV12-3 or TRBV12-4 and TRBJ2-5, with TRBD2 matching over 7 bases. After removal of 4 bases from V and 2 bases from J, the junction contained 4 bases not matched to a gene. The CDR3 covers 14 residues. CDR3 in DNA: TGTGCCAGCAGTTGGACTAGTGTACAAGAGACCCAGTACTTC. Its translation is CASSWTSVQETQYF.

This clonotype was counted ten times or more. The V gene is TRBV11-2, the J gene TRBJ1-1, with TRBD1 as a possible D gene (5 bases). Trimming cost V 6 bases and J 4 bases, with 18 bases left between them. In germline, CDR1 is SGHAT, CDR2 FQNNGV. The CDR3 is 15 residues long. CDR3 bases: TGTGCCAGCAGTATTGTTGGGGCCGCGGGCACTGAAGCTTTCTTT. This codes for CASSIVGAAGTEAFF.

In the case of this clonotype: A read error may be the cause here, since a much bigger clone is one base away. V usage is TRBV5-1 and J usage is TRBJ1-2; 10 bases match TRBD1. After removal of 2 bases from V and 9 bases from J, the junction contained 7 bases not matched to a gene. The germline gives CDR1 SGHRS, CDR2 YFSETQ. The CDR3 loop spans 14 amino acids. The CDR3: CASSLRQGADSYTF. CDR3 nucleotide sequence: TGCGCCAGCAGCTTACGACAGGGGGCCGATAGCTACACCTTC.

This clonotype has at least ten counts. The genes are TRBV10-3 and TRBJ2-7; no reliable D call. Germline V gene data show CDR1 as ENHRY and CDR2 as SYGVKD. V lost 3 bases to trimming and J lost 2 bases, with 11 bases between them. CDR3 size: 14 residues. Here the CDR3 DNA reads TGTGCCATCAGTGACCCGTCGGGCGCCTACGAGCAGTACTTC. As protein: CAISDPSGAYEQYF.

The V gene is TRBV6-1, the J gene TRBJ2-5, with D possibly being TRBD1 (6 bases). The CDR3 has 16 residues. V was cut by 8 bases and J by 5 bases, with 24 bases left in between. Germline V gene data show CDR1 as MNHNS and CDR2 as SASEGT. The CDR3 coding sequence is TGTGCCAGCCCCGAAGAGGGACATCCTCGTCGTGAGACCCAGTACTTC. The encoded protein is CASPEEGHPRRETQYF.

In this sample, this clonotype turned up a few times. The DNA for the CDR3 is TGTGCCAGCAGCCAAGATTGGGGGGGCGAAGGGTACTTC. Its protein product is CASSQDWGGEGYF. The chain recombines TRBV3-1 with TRBJ2-7; D is possibly TRBD2 (7 bases). Looked up from germline, CDR1 is LGHDT and CDR2 is YNNKEL (reference sequence). CDR3 length equals 13 residues. V gave up 0 bases and J gave up 12 bases, with 15 bases separating them.

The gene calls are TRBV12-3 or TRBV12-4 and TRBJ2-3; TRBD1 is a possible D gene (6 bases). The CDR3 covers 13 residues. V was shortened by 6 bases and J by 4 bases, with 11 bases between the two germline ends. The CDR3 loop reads CASSEDSPDTQYF. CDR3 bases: TGTGCCAGCAGCGAGGACAGCCCAGATACGCAGTATTTT.

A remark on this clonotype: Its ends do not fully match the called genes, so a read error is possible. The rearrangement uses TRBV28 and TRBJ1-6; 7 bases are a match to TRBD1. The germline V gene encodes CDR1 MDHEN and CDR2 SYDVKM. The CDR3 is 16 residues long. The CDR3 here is CASRPAGTVYKSPLHF. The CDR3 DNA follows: TGTGCCAGCAGGCCTGCCGGGACAGTCTATAAGTCACCCCTCCACTTT.

The DNA for the CDR3 is TGTGCCAGTGACAGGGCTAACTATGGCTACACCTTC. Translated, it gives CASDRANYGYTF. The V and J genes are TRBV2 and TRBJ1-2, with 7 positions matching TRBD1. V lost 9 bases, J lost 0 bases, and 1 base stayed unmatched. Germline assignment: CDR1 SNHLY and CDR2 FYNNEI. There are 12 residues in the CDR3.

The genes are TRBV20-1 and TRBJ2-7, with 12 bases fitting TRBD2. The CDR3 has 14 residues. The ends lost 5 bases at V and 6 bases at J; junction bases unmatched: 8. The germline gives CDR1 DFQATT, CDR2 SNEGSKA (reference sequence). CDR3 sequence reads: CSALGLAGFSEQYF. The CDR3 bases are TGCAGTGCTCTCGGACTAGCGGGATTTTCCGAGCAGTACTTC.